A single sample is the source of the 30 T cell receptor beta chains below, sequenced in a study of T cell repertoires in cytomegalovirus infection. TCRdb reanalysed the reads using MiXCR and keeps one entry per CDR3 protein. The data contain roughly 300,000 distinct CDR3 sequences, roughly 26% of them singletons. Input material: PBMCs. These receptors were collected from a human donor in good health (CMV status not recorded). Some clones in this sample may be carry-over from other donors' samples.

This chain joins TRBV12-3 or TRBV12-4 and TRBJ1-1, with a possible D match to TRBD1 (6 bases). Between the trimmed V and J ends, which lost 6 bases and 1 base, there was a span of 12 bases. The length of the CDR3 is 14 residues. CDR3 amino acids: CASRNRASNTEAFF. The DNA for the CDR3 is TGTGCCAGCAGGAACAGGGCATCGAACACTGAAGCTTTCTTT.

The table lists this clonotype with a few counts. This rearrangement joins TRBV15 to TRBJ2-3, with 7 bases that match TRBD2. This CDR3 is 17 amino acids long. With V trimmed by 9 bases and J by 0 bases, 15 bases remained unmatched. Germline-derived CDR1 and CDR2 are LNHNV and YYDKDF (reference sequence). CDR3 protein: CATKNGGSGISTDTQYF. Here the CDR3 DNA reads TGTGCCACGAAGAACGGTGGGAGCGGGATTAGCACAGATACGCAGTATTTT.

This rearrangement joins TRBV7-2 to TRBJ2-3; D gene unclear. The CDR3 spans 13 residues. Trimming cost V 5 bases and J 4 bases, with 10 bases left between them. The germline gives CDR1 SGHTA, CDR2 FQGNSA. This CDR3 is CASSPKRPDTQYF. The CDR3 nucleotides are TGTGCCAGCAGCCCCAAGCGTCCAGATACGCAGTATTTT.

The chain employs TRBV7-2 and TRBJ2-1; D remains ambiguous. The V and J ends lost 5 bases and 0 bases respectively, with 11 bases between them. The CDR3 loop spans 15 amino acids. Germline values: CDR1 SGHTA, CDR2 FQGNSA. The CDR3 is CASSETSSSYNEQFF. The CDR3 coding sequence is TGTGCCAGCAGCGAGACTTCTAGCTCCTACAATGAGCAGTTCTTC.

In DNA form, the CDR3 reads TGTGCCAGCAGATGCACTAGCGGGACGGAGACCCAGTACTTC. Translated: CASRCTSGTETQYF. The J gene is TRBJ2-5, the V gene TRBV28; 10 nucleotides match TRBD2. The CDR3 extends over 14 amino acids. The V gene end was trimmed by 6 bases and the J gene end by 5 bases; junction bases not matched to a gene: 6. Germline values: CDR1 MDHEN, CDR2 SYDVKM.

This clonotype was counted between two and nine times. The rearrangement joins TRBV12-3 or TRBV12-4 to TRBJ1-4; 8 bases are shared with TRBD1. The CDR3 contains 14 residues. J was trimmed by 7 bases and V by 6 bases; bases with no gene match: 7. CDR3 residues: CASSYRTGIEKLFF. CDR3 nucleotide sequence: TGTGCCAGCAGCTATCGGACAGGGATTGAAAAACTGTTTTTT.

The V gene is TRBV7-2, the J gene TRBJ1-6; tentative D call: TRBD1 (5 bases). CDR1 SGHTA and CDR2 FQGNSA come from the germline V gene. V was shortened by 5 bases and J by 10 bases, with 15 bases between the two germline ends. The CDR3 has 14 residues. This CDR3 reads CASSQAPWDSPLHF. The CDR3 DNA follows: TGTGCCAGCAGCCAAGCCCCATGGGACTCACCCCTCCACTTT.

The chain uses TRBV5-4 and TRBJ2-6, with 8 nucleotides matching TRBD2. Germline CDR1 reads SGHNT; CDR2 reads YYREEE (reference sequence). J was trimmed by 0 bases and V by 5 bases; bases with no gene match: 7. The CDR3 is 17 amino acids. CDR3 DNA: TGTGCCAGCAGTCCCGGGACTAGAAGCTCTGGGGCCAACGTCCTGACTTTC. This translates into CASSPGTRSSGANVLTF.

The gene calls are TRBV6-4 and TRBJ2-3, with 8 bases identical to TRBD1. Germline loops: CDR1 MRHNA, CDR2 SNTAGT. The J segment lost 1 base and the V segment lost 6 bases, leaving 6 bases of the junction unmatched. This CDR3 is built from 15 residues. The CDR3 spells CASSNQGAGTDTQYF. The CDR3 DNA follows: TGTGCCAGCAGCAATCAGGGGGCCGGCACAGATACGCAGTATTTT.

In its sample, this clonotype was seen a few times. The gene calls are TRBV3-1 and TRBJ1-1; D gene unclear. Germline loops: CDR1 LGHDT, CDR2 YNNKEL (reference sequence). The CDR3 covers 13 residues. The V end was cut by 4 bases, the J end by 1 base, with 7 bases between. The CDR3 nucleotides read TGTGCCAGCAGCCTTAAGACGAACACTGAAGCTTTCTTT. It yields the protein CASSLKTNTEAFF.

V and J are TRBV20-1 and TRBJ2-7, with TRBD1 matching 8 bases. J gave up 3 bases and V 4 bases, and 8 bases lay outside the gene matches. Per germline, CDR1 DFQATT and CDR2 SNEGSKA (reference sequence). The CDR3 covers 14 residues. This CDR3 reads CSANKRTGFYEQYF. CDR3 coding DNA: TGCAGTGCTAATAAACGGACAGGGTTCTACGAGCAGTACTTC.

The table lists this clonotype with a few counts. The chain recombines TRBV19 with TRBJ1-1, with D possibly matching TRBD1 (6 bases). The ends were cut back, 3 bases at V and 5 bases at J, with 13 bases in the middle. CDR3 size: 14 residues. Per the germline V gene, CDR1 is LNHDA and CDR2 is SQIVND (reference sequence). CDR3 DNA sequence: TGTGCCAGTAGTATCCAGGGGCTGGGGACTGAAGCTTTCTTT. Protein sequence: CASSIQGLGTEAFF.

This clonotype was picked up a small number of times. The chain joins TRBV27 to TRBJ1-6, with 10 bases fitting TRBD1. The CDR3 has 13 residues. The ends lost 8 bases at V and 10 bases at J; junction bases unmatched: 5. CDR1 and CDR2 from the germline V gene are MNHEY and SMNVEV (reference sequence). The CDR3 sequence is CASGDRGDSPLHF. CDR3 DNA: TGTGCCAGCGGGGACAGGGGTGACTCACCCCTCCACTTT.

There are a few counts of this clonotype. The CDR3 DNA reads TGTGCCAGCAGTTTGGCCAGGGACCACTCACCCCTCCACTTT. Translation gives CASSLARDHSPLHF. The chain carries TRBV28 and TRBJ1-6, with D maybe TRBD1 (5 bases). In germline, CDR1 is MDHEN, CDR2 SYDVKM. CDR3 length: 14 amino acids. Trimming pared 3 bases from V and 10 bases from J, leaving 13 bases between.

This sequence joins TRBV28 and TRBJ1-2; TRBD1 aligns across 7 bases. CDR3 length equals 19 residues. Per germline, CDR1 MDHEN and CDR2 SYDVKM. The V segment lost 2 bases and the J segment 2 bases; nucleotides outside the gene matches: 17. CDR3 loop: CASSLVGGDRPYLNYGYTF. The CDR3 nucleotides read TGTGCCAGCAGTTTAGTTGGCGGGGACAGACCTTACCTAAACTATGGCTACACCTTC.

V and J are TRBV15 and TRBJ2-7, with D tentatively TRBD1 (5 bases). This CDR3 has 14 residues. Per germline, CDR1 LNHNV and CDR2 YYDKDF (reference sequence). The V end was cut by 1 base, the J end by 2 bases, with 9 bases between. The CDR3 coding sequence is TGTGCCACCAGCAGAGTCCCAGGGCCCTACGAGCAGTACTTC. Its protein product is CATSRVPGPYEQYF. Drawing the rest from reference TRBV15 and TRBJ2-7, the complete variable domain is DAMVIQNPRYQVTQFGKPVTLSCSQTLNHNVMYWYQQKSSQAPKLLFHYYDKDFNNEADTPDNFQSRRPNTSFCFLDIRSPGLGDTAMYLCATSRVPGPYEQYFGPGTRLTVT.

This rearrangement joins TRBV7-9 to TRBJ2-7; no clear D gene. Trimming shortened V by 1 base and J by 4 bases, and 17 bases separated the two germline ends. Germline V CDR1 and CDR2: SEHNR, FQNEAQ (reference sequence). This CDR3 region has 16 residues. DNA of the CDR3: TGTGCCAGCAGCTTAGGCGTGGGCTCAGCGACATACGAGCAGTACTTC. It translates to CASSLGVGSATYEQYF.

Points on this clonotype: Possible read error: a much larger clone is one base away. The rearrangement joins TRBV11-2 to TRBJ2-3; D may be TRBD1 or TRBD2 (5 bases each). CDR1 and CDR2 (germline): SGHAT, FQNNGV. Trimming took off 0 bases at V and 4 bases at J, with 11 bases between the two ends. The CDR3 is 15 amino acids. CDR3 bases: TGTGCCAGCAGCTTAGAATTCCGGGGCGCAGATACGCAGTATTTT. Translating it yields CASSLEFRGADTQYF.

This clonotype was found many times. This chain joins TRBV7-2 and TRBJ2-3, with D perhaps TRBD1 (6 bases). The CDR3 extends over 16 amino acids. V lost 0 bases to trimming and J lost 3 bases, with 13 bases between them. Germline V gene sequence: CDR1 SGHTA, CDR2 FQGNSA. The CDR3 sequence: CASSLAGTRGTDTQYF. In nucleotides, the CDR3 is TGTGCCAGCAGCTTAGCAGGGACAAGGGGTACAGATACGCAGTATTTT.

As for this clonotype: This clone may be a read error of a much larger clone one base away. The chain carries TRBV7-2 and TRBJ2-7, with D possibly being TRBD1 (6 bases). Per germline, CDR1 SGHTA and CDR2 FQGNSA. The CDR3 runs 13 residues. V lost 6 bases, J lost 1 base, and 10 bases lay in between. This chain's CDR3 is CASRSRGSYEQYF. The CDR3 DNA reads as TGTGCCAGCAGATCCAGGGGTTCCTACGAGCAGTACTTC.

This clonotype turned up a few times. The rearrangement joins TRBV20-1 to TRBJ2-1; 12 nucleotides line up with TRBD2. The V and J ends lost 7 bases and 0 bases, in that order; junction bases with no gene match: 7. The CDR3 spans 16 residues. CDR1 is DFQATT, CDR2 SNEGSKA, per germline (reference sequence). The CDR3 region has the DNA TGCAGTGTTCGGCTAGCGGGAGGGAGCTCCTACAATGAGCAGTTCTTC. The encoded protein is CSVRLAGGSSYNEQFF.

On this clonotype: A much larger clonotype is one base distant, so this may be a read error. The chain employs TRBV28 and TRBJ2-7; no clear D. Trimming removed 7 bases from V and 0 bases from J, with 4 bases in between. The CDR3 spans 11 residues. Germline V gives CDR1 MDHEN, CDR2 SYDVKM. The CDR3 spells CASKSSYEQYF. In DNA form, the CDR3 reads TGTGCCAGCAAGAGCTCCTACGAGCAGTACTTC.

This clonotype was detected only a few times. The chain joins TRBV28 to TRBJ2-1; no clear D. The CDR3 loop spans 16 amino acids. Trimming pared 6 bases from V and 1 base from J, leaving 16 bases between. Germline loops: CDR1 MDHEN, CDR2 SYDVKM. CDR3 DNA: TGTGCCAGCAGATCGCACCGGACGAAGTCCTACAATGAGCAGTTCTTC. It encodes CASRSHRTKSYNEQFF. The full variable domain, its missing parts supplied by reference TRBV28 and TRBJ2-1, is DVKVTQSSRYLVKRTGEKVFLECVQDMDHENMFWYRQDPGLGLRLIYFSYDVKMKEKGDIPEGYSVSREKKERFSLILESASTNQTSMYLCASRSHRTKSYNEQFFGPGTRLTVL.

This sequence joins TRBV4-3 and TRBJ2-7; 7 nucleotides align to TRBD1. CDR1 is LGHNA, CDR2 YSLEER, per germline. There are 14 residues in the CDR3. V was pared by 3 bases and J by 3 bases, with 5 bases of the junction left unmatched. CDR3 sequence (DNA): TGCGCCAGCAGCCACAGGACAGGAGACTACGAGCAGTACTTC. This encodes CASSHRTGDYEQYF.

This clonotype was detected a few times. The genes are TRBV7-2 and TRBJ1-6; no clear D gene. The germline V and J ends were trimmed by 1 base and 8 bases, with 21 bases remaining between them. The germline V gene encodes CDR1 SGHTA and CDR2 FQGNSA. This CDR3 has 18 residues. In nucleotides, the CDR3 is TGTGCCAGCAGCTTAGTTGCGACCGCGCTTAAATGGGATTCACCCCTCCACTTT. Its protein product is CASSLVATALKWDSPLHF.

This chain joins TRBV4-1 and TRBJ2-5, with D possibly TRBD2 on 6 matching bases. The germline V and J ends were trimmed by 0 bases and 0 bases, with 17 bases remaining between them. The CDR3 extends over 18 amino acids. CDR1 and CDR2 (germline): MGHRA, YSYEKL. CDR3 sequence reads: CASSQDPPGRGNQETQYF. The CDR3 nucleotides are TGCGCCAGCAGCCAAGACCCCCCCGGGAGAGGAAACCAAGAGACCCAGTACTTC.

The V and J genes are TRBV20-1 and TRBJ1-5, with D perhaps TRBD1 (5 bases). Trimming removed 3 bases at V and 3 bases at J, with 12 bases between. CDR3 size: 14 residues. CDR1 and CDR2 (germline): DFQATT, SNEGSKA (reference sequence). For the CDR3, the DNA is TGCAGTGCTAGCGGGGTCAGGGACAATCAGCCCCAGCATTTT. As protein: CSASGVRDNQPQHF.

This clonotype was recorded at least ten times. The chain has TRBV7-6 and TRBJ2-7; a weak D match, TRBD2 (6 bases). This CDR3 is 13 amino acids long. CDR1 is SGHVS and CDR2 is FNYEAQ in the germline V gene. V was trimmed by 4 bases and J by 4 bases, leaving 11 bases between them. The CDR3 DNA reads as TGTGCCAGCAGCTCTTATGCGGGGTACGAGCAGTACTTC. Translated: CASSSYAGYEQYF.

Written as DNA, the CDR3 is TGCAGTGTCGGTGGGCGTTACACAGATACGCAGTATTTT. Its translation: CSVGGRYTDTQYF. This sequence joins TRBV20-1 and TRBJ2-3; D uncertain. The germline V gene has CDR1 DFQATT and CDR2 SNEGSKA (reference sequence). The V end lost 7 bases, the J end lost 2 bases, and 13 bases lay between the germline ends. This CDR3 contains 13 residues.

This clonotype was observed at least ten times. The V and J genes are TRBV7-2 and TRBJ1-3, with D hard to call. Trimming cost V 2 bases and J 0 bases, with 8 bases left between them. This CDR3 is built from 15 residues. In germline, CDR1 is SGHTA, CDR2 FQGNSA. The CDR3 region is CASSLRVSSGNTIYF. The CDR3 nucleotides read TGTGCCAGCAGCTTAAGGGTGTCCTCTGGAAACACCATATATTTT.